This T cell receptor (beta chain) was found in a study of OX40 agonist ivuxolimab in advanced cancers. Study-level background: Ivuxolimab, which targeted the costimulatory receptor OX40 (CD134), was an agonistic, fully human IgG2 monoclonal antibody. Among the approximately 54 dose-escalation patients, roughly 20 had hepatocellular carcinoma, roughly 15 melanoma, 9 renal cell carcinoma and 9 head and neck cancer. Prior anti-PD-1, anti-PD-L1 or anti-CTLA-4 therapy was permitted, and checkpoint inhibitors had been received by under 50% of dose-escalation patients. The dose-escalation cohort was almost 85% male with a mean age of about 58 years, ranging from about 20 to 85. Three dose-escalation patients achieved partial responses, one with hepatocellular carcinoma and two with cutaneous melanoma. The paper reports the monotherapy dose-escalation portion (N of about 47 patients) of the phase I ivuxolimab trial. Peripheral TCRbeta sequencing aimed to test whether ivuxolimab altered TCR sequence diversity and caused clonal T-cell expansion. Intravenous ivuxolimab was administered to patients every 2 weeks at six dose levels: 0.01, 0.1, 0.3, 1.5, 3 and 10 mg/kg.

About this clone: Its antigen is unknown. The input lacks base qualities; no much larger clone sits a single base away.

To sequence the TCRbeta CDR3 region, genomic DNA was isolated from the sorted cells. The immunoSEQ Assay was used for sequencing of TCRbeta CDR3 regions. The immuneACCESS repertoire file appears here via TCRdb, limited to in-frame rearrangements. These files lack a portion of the clones; in checked studies, under half of the deficit traces to unresolved V genes, and the cause of the others is not known. The sample profile shows about 100,000 clones; 85% to 90% of them were found once. Together, the top ten hold around 5.2% of the sample. What the work shows at the level of the full study, not this receptor alone: At doses of 0.1 to 3.0 mg/kg, clonal expansion of both CD4+ and CD8+ blood T cells was observed from baseline to week 6. In partial responders in the 0.1-3.0 mg/kg groups, normalized peripheral clonal expansion was found to be among the lowest, especially among CD8+ T cells. Low levels of normalized T-cell clonal expansion were also shown by some nonresponding patients. After ivuxolimab, CD8+ T cells had more expanded clones than CD4+ T cells on average. Antigen specificity was not determined for the clonally expanded peripheral T cells.

Patients with autoimmune disease history or receiving systemic immunosuppression were excluded from the trial. Peripheral blood for TCR sequencing was collected from all dose cohorts at baseline, on cycle 4 day 1, and on cycle 7 day 1. Samples were obtained from an open-label, multicenter, first-in-human phase I dose-escalation trial of ivuxolimab. Adults with locally advanced or metastatic head and neck squamous cell, hepatocellular, melanoma or renal cell carcinoma were enrolled in the trial. Before TCR sequencing, CD4+ and CD8+ T cells were separately sorted from peripheral blood. The V end loses 10 bases and the J end loses 6 bases, and a stretch of 21 bases separates them. The CDR3 goes from the cysteine to the phenylalanine over 15 residues. The kept DNA is CDR3 alone, 45 bases in frame from the first base. CDR1 and CDR2 were assigned from the germline V gene (reference sequence) as LNHDA and SQIVND.

The specimen was CD4+ or CD8+ T cells sorted from blood, collected in a trial of the OX40 agonist ivuxolimab. This chain joins TRBV19 to TRBJ2-2; the D gene is possibly TRBD2, with 7 bases matching. This receptor was taken from an adult with an advanced solid tumor such as melanoma, head and neck, liver or kidney cancer. The CDR3 reads as follows: CATTRYGGQAGELFF. The sequenced DNA is TGTGCCACCACCCGCTACGGGGGGCAAGCCGGGGAGCTGTTTTTT.